This TCR beta chain was profiled in a study of blood T cells in healthy people across ages (dated by TCRdb to the mid-2010s). Background for the entire study: In model experiments, template switching captured roughly one uniquely barcoded TCR beta cDNA molecule for every two T cells. To track age-related changes in TCR beta repertoire diversity, the study relied on deep sequencing normalized with unique cDNA molecular identifiers. Four age groups were formed from the donors: young (average approximately 17 years), middle-aged (more than 35), aged (over 55) and long-lived (approximately 80). To avoid experimental bias, donors of different ages were randomly spread across the sequencing lanes. Two additional independent replicas of 1 million unique cDNA reads from the same blood draw were analyzed for two donors (one aged 18 to 30 and one aged 80 or older).

General conclusions and limits of the study: Total diversity estimates from one million sequenced T cells were considered lower bounds and underestimates. Observed TCR beta diversity per million T cells fell roughly linearly with age, and a significant reduction was already apparent by age around 40. Since profiling was done on bulk unsorted PBMCs, naive and antigen-experienced compartments could not be conclusively compared. Observed TCR beta diversity correlated strongly with the percentage of naive T cells measured by flow cytometry. Compared with the aged group, more naive CD4+ T cells, fewer expanded clones and increased TCR diversity were shown by the long-lived group, suggesting age selection. Because donor CMV infection status was unknown, age-related changes in expanded clonotypes were potentially confounded.

Libraries were prepared through 5' RACE. The instrument given in TCRdb is Illumina HiSeq 2500. A second PCR of about 7 to 12 cycles was run with a J-beta primer mix and a sample-barcoded 5' primer. A unique molecular identifier was introduced onto each TCR beta cDNA molecule by a template-switch 5' adaptor carrying 12 random nucleotides. At least 3 million CDR3-containing paired-end reads were obtained from each sample. All of the RNA was converted into first-strand cDNA using the Mint cDNA synthesis kit, with a TRBC-specific oligonucleotide serving as the primer. Following uracil-DNA glycosylase treatment, a first 18-cycle PCR with universal primers M1SS and BC2_uni_R was performed on all cDNA. From the authors' description of their analysis: Each sample was normalized by randomly selecting 1 million high-quality reads, each carrying a distinct molecular identifier. Instead of being binned into consensus sequences, reads that shared molecular identifiers were thrown out. MiTCR, set to a Q25 quality threshold and the strictest error-elimination algorithm, was used for CDR3 identification, clonotype clustering and error correction. Lower-bound total TCR beta diversity was estimated with a nonparametric unseen species model using Euler transformation. TCRdb trimmed public reads at Q25 via fastp, called clones via MiXCR and kept in-frame beta chains. CDR3 protein duplicates are merged, each entry listing the most common genes and DNA. The V and J calls were not made by the authors but by TCRdb's processing. The sample table lists about 680,000 distinct CDR3 sequences, over 45% of them with a count of one. About a third of the sample goes to the ten largest clones.

Comment on this clonotype: This clone's antigen is unknown. No base-level quality is on record; no much larger clone is a single base apart.

The donors were under 40 Caucasian individuals from Russia, aged about 6 to 100 years, who were systemically healthy. Around 10 milliliters of peripheral blood were drawn from each donor into EDTA-treated Vacutainer tubes. PBMCs were isolated by Ficoll-Paque density-gradient centrifugation, with at least 6 million obtained per sample. Total RNA, at least 5.5 micrograms per sample, was extracted from PBMCs with Trizol reagent. Naive CD45RAhigh/CD27high T cell percentages were measured by flow cytometry on a PBMC aliquot from every donor. Via the germline V gene (reference sequence), CDR1 is LGHDT and CDR2 YNNKEL. A distance of 9 bases separates the germline ends of V and J, which lose 0 bases and 3 bases respectively. The CDR3 measures 15 amino acids from cysteine to phenylalanine. The retained sequence is limited to the CDR3, 45 bases, with the frame set at the first base.

In this chain, TRBV3-1 is recombined with TRBJ1-5; no D gene is confidently identified. Input material: blood. The clonotype comes from a woman in her fifties or sixties in good health. The DNA is TGTGCCAGCAGCCAAGACTCGGGAGTCAATCAGCCCCAGCATTTT. Its protein is CASSQDSGVNQPQHF.